The present T cell receptor (beta chain) was sequenced within a study of technical replicates of blood from a few donors. Some clones are missing from TCRdb's copy, which holds only in-frame ones; the method was immunoSEQ multiplex PCR. The profile covers about 70,000 clones, with roughly 90% appearing a single time and 0.41% taken by the ten largest. The junction had 13 bases not matched to a gene; V was cut back by 7 bases and J by 2 bases. The CDR3 is made up of 17 amino acids. Germline V lookup: CDR1 SQVTM, CDR2 ANQGSEA. The chain carries TRBV29-1 and TRBJ2-4; 11 bases are shared with TRBD1. Sample: T cells isolated from PBMCs. The receptor was isolated from a human donor in good health. The CDR3 nucleotides read TGCAGCGCTACCGGGACAGGGGGTTCTTTTTCCAAAAACATTCAGTACTTC. Protein product: CSATGTGGSFSKNIQYF.